The present entry profiles one TCR beta chain with its context. The data are from a study of T cell responses to AZD1222 COVID-19 vaccine. The repertoire was sequenced with immunoSEQ multiplex PCR; TCRdb's copy has only in-frame clones and lacks some. The repertoire holds about 140,000 clones, with 92% as singletons. Specimen: peripheral blood, collected on day 0 of AZD1222 vaccination. The TCR comes from an adult in good health.

CDR3 sequence (DNA): TGTGCCAGTAGTATAATATCCTACGAGCAGTACTTC. It is translated as CASSIISYEQYF. The V gene is TRBV19, the J gene TRBJ2-7; D call uncertain. The CDR3 covers 12 residues. CDR1 and CDR2 (germline): LNHDA, SQIVND (reference sequence). V dropped 2 bases and J dropped 1 base, with 3 bases sitting between them.